The 27 T cell receptor beta chains given below trace back to one sample, sequenced in a study of cytomegalovirus exposure and HLA in healthy donors. A multiplex PCR was run with 60 Vbeta primers and 13 Jbeta primers. Only in-frame clones appear in the TCRdb table, and some are missing; sequencing was by immunoSEQ multiplex PCR. The data hold some 110,000 clones, with just under 75% observed a single time. Sample: PBMCs. The source of these receptors is a man in his 60s in good health and CMV-seropositive.

This rearrangement joins TRBV9 to TRBJ2-3; 7 bases are shared with TRBD2. V lost 3 bases and J lost 2; bases outside the gene matches: 6. Germline CDR1 reads SGDLS; CDR2 reads YYNGEE. The CDR3 runs to 15 residues. CDR3 sequence: CASSGDYRLTDTQYF. The CDR3 region has the DNA TGTGCCAGCAGCGGGGACTACAGGCTCACAGATACGCAGTATTTT.

This clone turned up a few times. This chain connects TRBV28 to TRBJ1-4; TRBD1 aligns across 7 bases. CDR3 length: 13 residues. From germline, CDR1 is MDHEN and CDR2 SYDVKM. Germline trimming cut 5 bases from V and 6 bases from J; bases unmatched to any gene: 3. Written as DNA, the CDR3 is TGTGCCAGCAGTCGTGGACAGGATGAAAAACTGTTTTTT. Protein: CASSRGQDEKLFF.

The CDR3 nucleotides are TGTGCCAGCAGGTGGGGACAGGGGGAATCGGCCACTGAAGCTTTCTTT. It codes for CASRWGQGESATEAFF. This chain links TRBV5-4 with TRBJ1-1, with 11 bases that match TRBD1. This CDR3 region has 16 residues. Germline trimming cut 5 bases from V and 4 bases from J; bases unmatched to any gene: 10. Per germline, CDR1 SGHNT and CDR2 YYREEE (reference sequence).

The CDR3 sequence: CASSLAGSRGGTEAFF. CDR3 DNA sequence: TGCGCCAGCAGCTTGGCCGGGTCGAGGGGGGGGACTGAAGCTTTCTTT. The rearrangement links TRBV5-1 to TRBJ1-1; possibly TRBD1 for D (6 bases). The CDR3 length is 16 residues. Trimming stripped 0 bases from V and 5 bases from J, with 17 bases between. CDR1 is SGHRS and CDR2 is YFSETQ in the germline V gene.

V and J are TRBV30 and TRBJ2-7; possible D gene TRBD2, 6 bases. Germline-derived CDR1 and CDR2 are GTSNPN and SVGIG (reference sequence). Deletions cut 2 bases from V and 7 bases from J, with 21 bases between. This CDR3 is built from 15 residues. In DNA form, the CDR3 reads TGTGCCTGGAGTCCGCCCGGCGGGGCCTCTAGAGAGCAGTACTTC. Its protein is CAWSPPGGASREQYF.

This clone was recorded a few times. CDR3 DNA sequence: TGTGCCAGCAGTTACTCTTCCGGGTACGAGACCCAGTACTTC. It specifies CASSYSSGYETQYF. The chain joins TRBV6-5 to TRBJ2-5, with no clear D. V lost 0 bases and J lost 5, with 10 bases in between. The CDR3 length is 14 residues. Looked up from germline, CDR1 is MNHEY and CDR2 is SVGAGI.

The V call is TRBV11-3, the J call TRBJ2-2; D perhaps matches TRBD1 (8 bases). The germline V and J ends were trimmed by 5 bases and 6 bases, with 25 bases remaining between them. The CDR3 contains 18 residues. Germline V gene lookup returns CDR1 SGHNT and CDR2 YENEEA. The CDR3 here is CASSPSGGVRGGAGELFF. The CDR3 nucleotides read TGTGCCAGCAGCCCGTCAGGGGGCGTTAGGGGAGGGGCCGGGGAGCTGTTTTTT.

The chain has TRBV7-2 and TRBJ1-1; 8 bases fit TRBD1. V lost 5 bases, J lost 1 base, and 3 bases stayed unmatched. This CDR3 contains 14 residues. Germline lookup yields CDR1 SGHTA and CDR2 FQGNSA. The CDR3 bases are TGTGCCAGCAGCCCGGGACAGGCGAACACTGAAGCTTTCTTT. Translated, it gives CASSPGQANTEAFF.

CDR3 sequence (DNA): TGCGCCAGCAGTGTCGGACACGAAAGAAGTACCTACGAGCAGTACTTC. This encodes CASSVGHERSTYEQYF. V usage is TRBV10-1 and J usage is TRBJ2-7; a possible D gene is TRBD1 (5 bases). The CDR3 contains 16 residues. In germline, CDR1 is WNHNN, CDR2 SYGVQD (reference sequence). The ends were cut back, 4 bases at V and 2 bases at J, with 18 bases in the middle.

CDR3 sequence: CASRQDKGQETQYF. CDR3 sequence (DNA): TGTGCCAGCAGGCAGGACAAGGGCCAAGAGACCCAGTACTTC. The rearrangement uses TRBV2 and TRBJ2-5; tentative D call: TRBD1 (5 bases). Germline assignment: CDR1 SNHLY and CDR2 FYNNEI. The CDR3 extends over 14 amino acids. V shed 6 bases and J shed 1 base, with 12 bases lying between them.

The chain combines TRBV18 with TRBJ1-2; 10 bases align to TRBD1. Trimming took 7 bases from V and 8 from J; bases not matched to a gene: 10. CDR1 is KGHSH, CDR2 LQKENI, per germline. The CDR3 has 14 amino acids. The CDR3 loop reads CASLQTGTGDGYTF. The CDR3 DNA follows: TGTGCCAGCTTACAAACCGGGACAGGGGACGGCTACACCTTC.

In this sample, this clone turned up a few times. The chain employs TRBV2 and TRBJ2-3; no firm D call. V was cut by 3 bases and J by 2 bases, with 6 bases left in between. Per the germline V gene, CDR1 is SNHLY and CDR2 is FYNNEI. The CDR3 covers 13 residues. The CDR3 region is CASSDSYTDTQYF. The CDR3 DNA follows: TGTGCCAGCAGTGATAGTTACACAGATACGCAGTATTTT.

J is TRBJ1-2 and V is TRBV14; 10 bases agree with TRBD1. Germline V lookup: CDR1 SGHDN, CDR2 FVKESK. CDR3 length: 14 amino acids. V dropped 6 bases and J dropped 4; count of bases not matched to a gene: 5. CDR3 region: CASRGQGMGYGYTF. CDR3 DNA sequence: TGTGCCAGCAGGGGACAGGGGATGGGCTATGGCTACACCTTC.

The V call is TRBV2, the J call TRBJ1-5; 7 bases agree with TRBD1. The germline gives CDR1 SNHLY, CDR2 FYNNEI. The CDR3 extends over 15 amino acids. Losses at the gene ends were 2 bases for V and 0 bases for J; bases not matched to a gene: 1. CDR3 DNA: TGTGCCAGCAGTGAAAGGGGGCTTAGCAATCAGCCCCAGCATTTT. Translated: CASSERGLSNQPQHF.

CDR3 in DNA: TGCGCCAGCAGCTTGGTCGCTAACTATGGCTACACCTTC. It encodes CASSLVANYGYTF. The J gene is TRBJ1-2, the V gene TRBV5-1, with D uncertain. V was pared by 0 bases and J by 0 bases, with 3 bases between. Per the germline V gene, CDR1 is SGHRS and CDR2 is YFSETQ. The CDR3 is 13 residues long.

This clone came up once. This sequence joins TRBV5-6 and TRBJ2-2, with a possible D match to TRBD2 (6 bases). The CDR3 covers 14 residues. Looked up from germline, CDR1 is SGHDT and CDR2 is YYEEEE. Trimming took 2 bases from V and 3 from J, leaving 8 bases between them. The CDR3 nucleotides read TGTGCCAGCAGCTTCCGGGACTACACCGGGGAGCTGTTTTTT. This codes for CASSFRDYTGELFF.

The chain carries TRBV29-1 and TRBJ1-2, with TRBD1 matching over 7 bases. CDR3 length: 13 residues. From germline, CDR1 is SQVTM and CDR2 ANQGSEA. Unmatched junction bases numbered 9, after V lost 7 bases and J lost 4 bases. DNA of the CDR3: TGCAGCGCCGGGGACAGTAAAGGCTATGGCTACACCTTC. Its protein product is CSAGDSKGYGYTF.

CDR3: CASTHVQGDDQPQHF. The CDR3 bases are TGTGCCAGCACCCATGTCCAGGGGGATGATCAGCCCCAGCATTTT. The genes are TRBV28 and TRBJ1-5; 7 bases align to TRBD1. Germline V CDR1 and CDR2: MDHEN, SYDVKM. This CDR3 contains 15 residues. J was trimmed by 5 bases and V by 7 bases; bases with no gene match: 11.

This chain links TRBV6-1 with TRBJ2-7, with 10 bases lining up with TRBD2. The germline V gene encodes CDR1 MNHNS and CDR2 SASEGT. V lost 3 bases, J lost 9 bases, and 8 bases stayed unmatched. This CDR3 comprises 14 residues. CDR3 region: CASSEIASGGVQYF. The CDR3 nucleotides read TGTGCCAGCAGTGAGATCGCTAGCGGGGGTGTGCAGTACTTC.

In nucleotides, the CDR3 is TGTGCCATCGGATCGCTCGGGGCCTACAATGAGCAGTTCTTC. As protein: CAIGSLGAYNEQFF. This chain connects TRBV10-3 to TRBJ2-1; D possibly corresponds to TRBD2 (5 bases). In germline, CDR1 is ENHRY, CDR2 SYGVKD. The CDR3 runs to 14 residues. V lost 8 bases and J 2 bases, leaving 13 bases between the germline ends.

The chain employs TRBV9 and TRBJ2-3, with no clear D. The V end lost 0 bases, the J end lost 4 bases, and 9 bases lay between the germline ends. Germline lookup yields CDR1 SGDLS and CDR2 YYNGEE. The CDR3 is 14 amino acids. The CDR3 nucleotides are TGTGCCAGCAGCGTAGGGGTAGCCCCAGATACGCAGTATTTT. It yields the protein CASSVGVAPDTQYF.

The gene calls are TRBV19 and TRBJ2-7; maybe TRBD2 (6 bases). This CDR3 region has 13 residues. The germline gives CDR1 LNHDA, CDR2 SQIVND (reference sequence). Trimming removed 6 bases from V and 6 bases from J, with 15 bases in between. CDR3 bases: TGTGCCAGTAGAAAATGGGACTCGACCGAGCAGTACTTC. Translation gives CASRKWDSTEQYF.

V gene TRBV7-6 combines with J gene TRBJ1-5; no reliable D call. The CDR3 has 13 amino acids. Per germline, CDR1 SGHVS and CDR2 FNYEAQ. Trimming took 1 base from V and 4 from J, leaving 5 bases between them. CDR3 residues: CASSLVRNQPQHF. The CDR3 DNA reads TGTGCCAGCAGCTTAGTCCGTAATCAGCCCCAGCATTTT.

The V gene is TRBV9, the J gene TRBJ1-6; D unclear. The CDR3 consists of 14 residues. V dropped 3 bases and J dropped 10 bases, with 14 bases sitting between them. CDR1 and CDR2 from the germline V gene are SGDLS and YYNGEE. The CDR3 here is CASSAGNPLSPLHF. CDR3 DNA sequence: TGTGCCAGCAGCGCAGGAAATCCTTTGTCACCCCTCCACTTT.

The chain combines TRBV5-4 with TRBJ2-1, with D perhaps TRBD1 (6 bases). Germline CDR1 SGHNT, CDR2 YYREEE (reference sequence). The CDR3 extends over 13 amino acids. Trimming pared 0 bases from V and 7 bases from J, leaving 8 bases between. DNA for the CDR3: TGTGCCAGCAGCTTGGGGGGGCTGAATGAGCAGTTCTTC. The encoded protein is CASSLGGLNEQFF.

The chain joins TRBV9 to TRBJ2-5; 7 bases agree with TRBD1. Trimming removed 3 bases from V and 1 base from J; junction bases left unmatched: 3. The CDR3 contains 14 residues. Germline values: CDR1 SGDLS, CDR2 YYNGEE. This CDR3 is CASSATGTQETQYF. The CDR3 DNA sequence: TGTGCCAGCAGCGCGACAGGGACCCAAGAGACCCAGTACTTC.

In this sample, this clone turned up once. Different DNA sequences within this sample yield the same CDR3. The chain has TRBV6-5 and TRBJ1-1; D may be TRBD1 (5 bases). The ends were cut back, 5 bases at V and 8 bases at J, with 12 bases in the middle. This CDR3 is 12 amino acids long. Per the germline V gene, CDR1 is MNHEY and CDR2 is SVGAGI. In nucleotides, the CDR3 is TGTGCCAGCAGTCGGAGCGGGGCCGAAGCTTTCTTT. This encodes CASSRSGAEAFF.